The 23 T cell receptor beta chains reported below all come from one sample, sequenced in a study of blood T cell repertoires in COVID-19. Measured with immunoSEQ multiplex PCR; TCRdb has only the in-frame clones, and not every one. Of 80,000 to 95,000 clones listed, roughly nine tenths are singletons. Sequenced: peripheral blood. The receptors here all came from a human donor with active COVID-19. The donor label of this sample is uncertain.

The sample holds one count of this clone. This rearrangement joins TRBV6-2 or TRBV6-3 to TRBJ2-1; D is undetermined. V was clipped by 3 bases and J by 9 bases, with 9 bases between them. The CDR3 sequence is 12 residues long. Germline V gives CDR1 MNHEY, CDR2 SVGEGT. The CDR3 nucleotides read TGTGCCAGCAGTTATCTACCCGCTGAGCAGTTCTTC. It encodes CASSYLPAEQFF.

This clone was seen more than once but under ten times. The chain employs TRBV14 and TRBJ1-2, with 7 bases identical to TRBD1. The CDR3 has 13 residues. V shed 4 bases, J shed 2 bases, and the junction held 1 base outside the gene matches. Germline assignment: CDR1 SGHDN and CDR2 FVKESK. The CDR3 loop is CASSLTGNYGYTF. The CDR3 coding sequence is TGTGCCAGCAGCCTGACAGGGAACTATGGCTACACCTTC.

This chain links TRBV11-2 with TRBJ2-7, with D tentatively TRBD1 (6 bases). V lost 3 bases and J 4 bases, leaving 10 bases between the germline ends. The CDR3 spans 13 residues. Looked up from germline, CDR1 is SGHAT and CDR2 is FQNNGV. CDR3 in DNA: TGTGCCAGCAGCTTCGTAACAGGGTACGAGCAGTACTTC. Translated, it gives CASSFVTGYEQYF. Together with reference TRBV11-2 and TRBJ2-7, the CDR3 gives the full variable domain: EAGVAQSPRYKIIEKRQSVAFWCNPISGHATLYWYQQILGQGPKLLIQFQNNGVVDDSQLPKDRFSAERLKGVDSTLKIQPAKLEDSAVYLCASSFVTGYEQYFGPGTRLTVT.

The chain joins TRBV19 to TRBJ1-4, with D perhaps matching TRBD1 (5 bases). The CDR3 spans 17 residues. Germline-derived CDR1 and CDR2 are LNHDA and SQIVND (reference sequence). Trimming took off 3 bases at V and 0 bases at J, with 14 bases between the two ends. CDR3 residues: CASSMPTIRATNEKLFF. CDR3 bases: TGTGCCAGTAGTATGCCGACAATCAGGGCAACTAATGAAAAACTGTTTTTT.

Here the CDR3 reads CASSSGLAGENEQFF. The DNA for the CDR3 is TGCGCCAGCAGCTCCGGACTAGCGGGGGAAAATGAGCAGTTCTTC. The chain couples TRBV5-1 to TRBJ2-1; 13 positions agree with TRBD2. This CDR3 region has 15 residues. Germline V gene sequence: CDR1 SGHRS, CDR2 YFSETQ. Trimming cost V 3 bases and J 7 bases; bases outside gene matches: 4.

The gene calls are TRBV9 and TRBJ1-5; tentative D call: TRBD1 (6 bases). Trimming stripped 0 bases from V and 0 bases from J, with 13 bases between. CDR1 and CDR2 (germline): SGDLS, YYNGEE. This CDR3 contains 17 residues. CDR3 region: CASSVVRRGYSNQPQHF. In nucleotides, the CDR3 is TGTGCCAGCAGCGTAGTTCGCAGGGGCTATAGCAATCAGCCCCAGCATTTT.

CDR3 sequence (DNA): TGTGCCAGCAGACCCCGGACGGGGGGGAACACCGGGGAGCTGTTTTTT. It encodes CASRPRTGGNTGELFF. The chain joins TRBV7-9 to TRBJ2-2; TRBD2 aligns across 7 bases. The CDR3 loop spans 16 amino acids. CDR1 is SEHNR and CDR2 is FQNEAQ in the germline V gene (reference sequence). V shed 6 bases, J shed 1 base, and the junction held 8 bases outside the gene matches.

This chain links TRBV19 with TRBJ1-1; 11 bases align to TRBD1. Germline-derived CDR1 and CDR2 are LNHDA and SQIVND (reference sequence). V dropped 1 base and J dropped 4; count of bases not matched to a gene: 2. The CDR3 is made up of 15 amino acids. The CDR3 DNA follows: TGTGCCAGTAGTATAGTTGGGACAGGGGGCACTGAAGCTTTCTTT. Its protein product is CASSIVGTGGTEAFF.

This clone has a handful of counts. The V gene is TRBV6-5, the J gene TRBJ1-2; TRBD1 agrees at 7 bases. This CDR3 is 13 amino acids long. CDR1 and CDR2 from the germline V gene are MNHEY and SVGAGI. The ends lost 6 bases at V and 9 bases at J; junction bases unmatched: 10. The CDR3 sequence is CASSRGQVYRYTF. The CDR3 DNA reads as TGTGCCAGCAGCCGCGGACAGGTCTACCGCTACACCTTC.

This clone has a count of ten or more. For the CDR3, the DNA is TGCGCCAGCAGTGAGTCGACAGGGGCTAGGCCCCAGCATTTT. As protein: CASSESTGARPQHF. The V and J genes are TRBV10-2 and TRBJ1-5; 8 positions agree with TRBD1. Trimming cost V 0 bases and J 9 bases; bases outside gene matches: 4. CDR3 size: 14 residues. From germline, CDR1 is WSHSY and CDR2 SAAADI.

This clone came up once. J is TRBJ1-2 and V is TRBV6-6, with D maybe TRBD1 (6 bases). Trimming cost V 5 bases and J 8 bases, with 27 bases left between them. This CDR3 has 17 amino acids. Germline values: CDR1 MNHNY, CDR2 SVGAGI (reference sequence). DNA of the CDR3: TGTGCCAGCAGTCCCCGGGGGGCCCAAGCCAGATCCGAGGGCTACACCTTC. It specifies CASSPRGAQARSEGYTF.

The chain carries TRBV5-1 and TRBJ2-1, with 9 bases fitting TRBD2. The CDR3 is 16 residues long. The V gene's germline CDR1 is SGHRS and CDR2 YFSETQ. J gave up 4 bases and V 0 bases, and 5 bases lay outside the gene matches. The CDR3 coding sequence is TGCGCCAGCAGCTTGGATCTAGCGGGGAGGTACAATGAGCAGTTCTTC. As protein: CASSLDLAGRYNEQFF.

The chain employs TRBV27 and TRBJ1-4, with a weak D call TRBD1 (5 bases). CDR3 size: 14 residues. Germline V gene sequence: CDR1 MNHEY, CDR2 SMNVEV (reference sequence). V gave up 5 bases and J gave up 5 bases, with 12 bases separating them. Written as DNA, the CDR3 is TGTGCCAGCAGTACGACAGAGAAGAATGAAAAACTGTTTTTT. Translation: CASSTTEKNEKLFF.

This clone was recorded a few times. The chain combines TRBV7-3 with TRBJ1-6; 7 bases are shared with TRBD1. Per germline, CDR1 SGHTA and CDR2 FQGTGA. The trim removed 5 bases at V and 7 bases at J, leaving 5 bases unmatched. The CDR3 extends over 14 amino acids. The DNA of the CDR3 is TGTGCCAGCAGCCGGGACAGATCAAATTCACCCCTCCACTTT. It is translated as CASSRDRSNSPLHF.

This chain connects TRBV7-8 to TRBJ2-3, with 14 nucleotides matching TRBD2. This CDR3 has 19 residues. Trimming at V came to 2 bases and at J to 1 base, leaving 8 bases not matched to a gene. Per germline, CDR1 SGHVS and CDR2 FQNEAQ. The CDR3 sequence: CASSLLGTSGGLGTDTQYF. CDR3 DNA sequence: TGTGCCAGCAGCTTATTGGGGACTAGCGGGGGCCTGGGCACAGATACGCAGTATTTT.

The chain carries TRBV7-2 and TRBJ2-7; 9 nucleotides align to TRBD2. The J segment lost 2 bases and the V segment lost 5 bases, leaving 10 bases of the junction unmatched. The CDR3 spans 16 residues. Germline V gene sequence: CDR1 SGHTA, CDR2 FQGNSA. In nucleotides, the CDR3 is TGTGCCAGCAGCCCCGATTGGGTAGCGGGGGCCTACGAGCAGTACTTC. Translating gives CASSPDWVAGAYEQYF.

This chain links TRBV7-6 with TRBJ2-5; 8 bases are shared with TRBD1. CDR1 and CDR2 from the germline V gene are SGHVS and FNYEAQ. V lost 5 bases, J lost 5 bases, and 7 bases stayed unmatched. This CDR3 is 14 amino acids long. DNA for the CDR3: TGTGCCAGCAGCCCGACAGGGGTTGCGGAGACCCAGTACTTC. Encoded protein: CASSPTGVAETQYF.

CDR3 loop: CASSFSYGTEAFF. For the CDR3, the DNA is TGTGCCAGCAGCTTTAGCTACGGCACTGAAGCTTTCTTT. The genes are TRBV7-2 and TRBJ1-1; D is uncertain. The CDR3 totals 13 residues. V was cut by 3 bases and J by 4 bases, with 9 bases left in between. Looked up from germline, CDR1 is SGHTA and CDR2 is FQGNSA. Looking up the rest from reference TRBV7-2 and TRBJ1-1 gives the full variable domain: GAGVSQSPSNKVTEKGKDVELRCDPISGHTALYWYRQSLGQGLEFLIYFQGNSAPDKSGLPSDRFSAERTGGSVSTLTIQRTQQEDSAVYLCASSFSYGTEAFFGQGTRLTVV.

The chain combines TRBV11-2 with TRBJ1-2, with D possibly matching TRBD1 (5 bases). Trimming removed 4 bases from V and 3 bases from J, with 15 bases in between. The germline V gene has CDR1 SGHAT and CDR2 FQNNGV. This CDR3 is built from 15 residues. This CDR3 reads CASSSHITTDYGYTF. The CDR3 DNA reads TGTGCCAGCAGCTCCCACATTACGACAGACTATGGCTACACCTTC.

The sample holds a few counts of this clone. The V call is TRBV5-1, the J call TRBJ2-3, with 7 bases identical to TRBD1. The CDR3 loop spans 15 amino acids. V dropped 4 bases and J dropped 0; count of bases not matched to a gene: 5. Germline V CDR1 and CDR2: SGHRS, YFSETQ. DNA for the CDR3: TGCGCCAGCAGCCAAGAGGGACAGAGCACAGATACGCAGTATTTT. Amino acids: CASSQEGQSTDTQYF.

This chain joins TRBV5-6 and TRBJ2-3; D ambiguous. The CDR3 loop spans 12 amino acids. Per the germline V gene, CDR1 is SGHDT and CDR2 is YYEEEE. V gave up 4 bases and J gave up 4 bases, with 7 bases separating them. The CDR3 DNA is TGTGCCAGCAGCCTCTTTCCAGATACGCAGTATTTT. This gives the protein CASSLFPDTQYF.

The chain employs TRBV6-5 and TRBJ1-1; D possibly corresponds to TRBD1 (6 bases). V gave up 8 bases and J gave up 0 bases, with 10 bases separating them. CDR3 size: 13 residues. CDR1 is MNHEY and CDR2 is SVGAGI in the germline V gene. CDR3: CASFRGMNTEAFF. CDR3 nucleotide sequence: TGTGCCAGCTTTAGGGGGATGAACACTGAAGCTTTCTTT.

The V and J genes are TRBV27 and TRBJ2-7, with 10 positions matching TRBD1. CDR1 is MNHEY and CDR2 is SMNVEV in the germline V gene (reference sequence). The CDR3 is 13 amino acids. V was clipped by 6 bases and J by 3 bases; unmatched bases: 2. The CDR3 sequence is CASSRTGGYEQYF. The CDR3 DNA follows: TGTGCCAGCAGCCGGACAGGGGGCTACGAGCAGTACTTC.